A single sample gave rise to the 5 T cell receptor beta chains below, sequenced in a study of T cell responses to AZD1222 COVID-19 vaccine. Profiled with immunoSEQ multiplex PCR; TCRdb holds only in-frame clones, not every one. The table for this sample gives over 130,000 clones. Sequencing was performed on peripheral blood. These receptor sequences come from an adult in good health.

The chain carries TRBV20-1 and TRBJ1-2; tentative D call: TRBD1 (5 bases). The V end lost 5 bases, the J end lost 7 bases, and 11 bases lay between the germline ends. Germline values: CDR1 DFQATT, CDR2 SNEGSKA (reference sequence). The CDR3 covers 11 residues. Here the CDR3 DNA reads TGCAGTGCTCAGGGCTGGGGTGGCTACACCTTC. Its protein product is CSAQGWGGYTF.

V gene TRBV28 combines with J gene TRBJ2-3; D is possibly TRBD1 or TRBD2 (6 bases each). V lost 7 bases and J lost 2, with 16 bases in between. Germline CDR1 reads MDHEN; CDR2 reads SYDVKM. This CDR3 has 15 residues. The CDR3 bases are TGTGCCAGCACCCACAGAGGGGGGCCCACAGATACGCAGTATTTT. Its protein is CASTHRGGPTDTQYF. Using reference TRBV28 and TRBJ2-3 for the parts outside the CDR3, the full variable domain is DVKVTQSSRYLVKRTGEKVFLECVQDMDHENMFWYRQDPGLGLRLIYFSYDVKMKEKGDIPEGYSVSREKKERFSLILESASTNQTSMYLCASTHRGGPTDTQYFGPGTRLTVL.

The chain couples TRBV27 to TRBJ2-1; the match to TRBD2 covers 10 bases. The germline gives CDR1 MNHEY, CDR2 SMNVEV (reference sequence). This CDR3 spans 18 amino acids. Trimming cost V 2 bases and J 4 bases; bases outside gene matches: 11. CDR3 amino acids: CASSLAASGGPPYNEQFF. CDR3 DNA sequence: TGTGCCAGCAGTTTAGCGGCTAGCGGGGGCCCACCTTACAATGAGCAGTTCTTC.

The chain employs TRBV4-1 and TRBJ2-7; 11 bases are a match to TRBD1. The CDR3 runs to 19 residues. Germline trimming cut 1 base from V and 0 bases from J; bases unmatched to any gene: 11. From germline, CDR1 is MGHRA and CDR2 YSYEKL. The CDR3 DNA follows: TGCGCCAGCAGCCAAGTCGGCGGGCGAGGGACAGGGGGCTCCTACGAGCAGTACTTC. Translating gives CASSQVGGRGTGGSYEQYF.

The V call is TRBV14, the J call TRBJ2-2; possible D gene TRBD2, 5 bases. V shed 1 base and J shed 5 bases, with 8 bases lying between them. The CDR3 covers 14 residues. Germline V lookup: CDR1 SGHDN, CDR2 FVKESK. CDR3 sequence reads: CASSQVRGTGELFF. The CDR3, as DNA: TGTGCCAGCAGCCAAGTCCGGGGAACCGGGGAGCTGTTTTTT.